The clone carrying this TCR beta chain was detected only a few times. The antigen is not known. Time point noted: newly diagnosed GD, antithyroid drugs for less than 3 months. The TCR library used RNA extracted from PBMCs. Assembly of TCR beta libraries relied on iRepertoire HTBI primers together with Arm-PCR of CDR3 regions. One entry per CDR3 protein results from TCRdb running MiXCR on the multiplex PCR reads. The sample contains 450,000 to 650,000 distinct CDR3 sequences, roughly 15% of which appear only once. The data were obtained in a study of regulatory T cells in long-lasting Graves disease. Study observations and caveats: In persistent patients, shared public clonotypes (under 3,000) outnumbered those in new patients (approximately 880). Persistent disease was associated with favored TRBV28 usage and with favored use of TRBJ1-2 and TRBJ2-5.

The CDR3 runs 12 residues. V lost 4 bases and J 6 bases, leaving 10 bases between the germline ends. Germline CDR1 is SGHRS and CDR2 is YFSETQ. The sample also formed part of further work on T cells in Graves' hyperthyroidism and ophthalmopathy. That study adds: Using the HTBI primer set, a first-round RT-PCR was run on the TCR CDR3. Among clonotypes expanded in thyroid above 0.001, most were also found in blood.

The sequencing used peripheral blood mononuclear cells (PBMCs), collected at new diagnosis, from a patient treated with antithyroid drugs. The TCR comes from a woman aged 35 to 60 with Graves disease. The chain joins TRBV5-1 to TRBJ1-2, with D perhaps TRBD1 (6 bases). CDR3 nucleotide sequence: TGCGCCAGCAGCACAGGGTCTGATGGCTACACCTTC. This sequence encodes CASSTGSDGYTF.